This T cell receptor beta chain was documented in a study of blood T cells in healthy people across ages. The CDR3 is 13 residues long. Germline V gene sequence: CDR1 MDHEN, CDR2 SYDVKM. Trimming stripped 1 base from V and 13 bases from J, with 14 bases between. Together with a sample-barcoded 5' primer, a J-beta primer mix was included in a second PCR lasting about 7 to 11 cycles. Each CDR3 protein gets one entry after TCRdb re-called the 5' RACE reads with MiXCR. This sample yields hundreds of thousands of distinct CDR3 sequences, of which around 52% are seen a single time; approximately 13% belongs to the top ten. The total RNA that was extracted per sample amounted to at least 5.5 micrograms.

This clonotype originated in an elderly woman in good health. The chain carries TRBV28 and TRBJ2-1; D is unclear. Sequenced: blood. The CDR3 reads CASSLLAQLHQFF. The CDR3 region has the DNA TGTGCCAGCAGTTTATTAGCACAGCTGCACCAGTTCTTC. The variable domain in full, with the rest retrieved from reference TRBV28 and TRBJ2-1, is DVKVTQSSRYLVKRTGEKVFLECVQDMDHENMFWYRQDPGLGLRLIYFSYDVKMKEKGDIPEGYSVSREKKERFSLILESASTNQTSMYLCASSLLAQLHQFFGPGTRLTVL.